Below, 16 T cell receptor beta chains from the same sample are listed, as sequenced in a study of beta chain features in type 1 diabetes. Every isolated RNA sample was fully reverse transcribed, so sequencing captured expressed TCRB transcripts. Only in-frame clones appear in the TCRdb table, and some are missing; sequencing was by immunoSEQ multiplex PCR. The sample holds hundreds of thousands of clones; roughly a sixth are singletons and the top ten take about 0.087%. Sequences were obtained from naive CD4+ T cells from blood. Every receptor here comes from a man aged 18 to 30 in good health.

Only a few counts were recorded for this clone. The chain links TRBV7-9 to TRBJ1-3; TRBD1 might be the D (6 bases). This CDR3 comprises 15 residues. Per germline, CDR1 SEHNR and CDR2 FQNEAQ (reference sequence). V was trimmed by 3 bases and J by 4 bases, leaving 13 bases between them. The CDR3 DNA sequence: TGTGCCAGCAGCTTGGCCGGGACACAGGGAAACACCATATATTTT. Translation: CASSLAGTQGNTIYF.

The genes are TRBV28 and TRBJ2-1; 7 positions match TRBD1. The CDR3 has 14 residues. V lost 2 bases, J lost 12 bases, and 10 bases stayed unmatched. Per the germline V gene, CDR1 is MDHEN and CDR2 is SYDVKM. CDR3 sequence: CASSLGTVLRAQFF. The CDR3 nucleotides are TGTGCCAGCAGTTTAGGGACAGTCCTTCGAGCGCAGTTCTTC.

This clone was counted between two and nine times. V is TRBV18 and J is TRBJ1-3; D unclear. The V gene's germline CDR1 is KGHSH and CDR2 LQKENI. V was pared by 6 bases and J by 4 bases, with 7 bases between. This CDR3 is 12 amino acids long. CDR3 bases: TGTGCCAGCTCGTCCGTGGGAAACACCATATATTTT. Amino acid sequence: CASSSVGNTIYF.

A few counts support this clone. This rearrangement joins TRBV18 to TRBJ2-7; D perhaps matches TRBD1 (5 bases). The germline CDR1 and CDR2 sequences are KGHSH and LQKENI. Trimming stripped 2 bases from V and 9 bases from J, with 17 bases between. The CDR3 is 14 amino acids. DNA for the CDR3: TGTGCCAGCTCACCAGAAAGGGGCCGCAGGGCGCAGTACTTC. Its translation is CASSPERGRRAQYF.

This chain uses TRBV25-1 with TRBJ2-1; D might be TRBD1 or TRBD2, each matching 5 bases. In germline, CDR1 is MGHDK, CDR2 SYGVNS. The germline V and J ends were trimmed by 4 bases and 6 bases, with 16 bases remaining between them. The CDR3 covers 15 residues. The CDR3 nucleotides read TGTGCCAGCAGTGGGCCGGGGCAGGGAAGCAATGAGCAGTTCTTC. Protein product: CASSGPGQGSNEQFF.

The DNA for the CDR3 is TGTGCCAGCAGTTTACCAGTCTATAGCAATCAGCCCCAGCATTTT. This translates into CASSLPVYSNQPQHF. V and J are TRBV28 and TRBJ1-5; D is undetermined. The CDR3 has 15 residues. Germline CDR1 reads MDHEN; CDR2 reads SYDVKM. The germline V and J ends were trimmed by 2 bases and 0 bases, with 8 bases remaining between them.

This sequence joins TRBV6-6 and TRBJ1-3, with D unclear. The CDR3 runs to 15 residues. Germline V CDR1 and CDR2: MNHNY, SVGAGI (reference sequence). Trimming left V 2 bases short and J 0 bases short, with 8 bases between. The CDR3: CASSYVSLSGNTIYF. The CDR3 DNA sequence: TGTGCCAGCAGTTACGTGTCCCTCTCTGGAAACACCATATATTTT.

V usage is TRBV6-4 and J usage is TRBJ2-1; D is uncertain. Looked up from germline, CDR1 is MRHNA and CDR2 is SNTAGT. CDR3 length: 13 amino acids. V lost 5 bases and J lost 5, with 10 bases in between. CDR3 nucleotides: TGTGCCAGCAGTTTCGAATACGACAATGAGCAGTTCTTC. Its protein is CASSFEYDNEQFF.

The chain is built from TRBV19 and TRBJ2-7, with D perhaps given as TRBD1 or TRBD2 (5 bases each). The CDR3 is 15 residues long. The V gene's germline CDR1 is LNHDA and CDR2 SQIVND (reference sequence). V gave up 3 bases and J gave up 2 bases, with 14 bases separating them. DNA for the CDR3: TGTGCCAGTAGTATTAGGGACGAGGGAACCTACGAGCAGTACTTC. Translated: CASSIRDEGTYEQYF. The variable domain in full, with the rest retrieved from reference TRBV19 and TRBJ2-7, is DGGITQSPKYLFRKEGQNVTLSCEQNLNHDAMYWYRQDPGQGLRLIYYSQIVNDFQKGDIAEGYSVSREKKESFPLTVTSAQKNPTAFYLCASSIRDEGTYEQYFGPGTRLTVT.

There are a few counts of this clone. The rearrangement links TRBV21-1 to TRBJ2-1; the table calls TRBD2, which could not be checked here. TRBV21-1 is marked as a pseudogene. This CDR3 region has 16 residues. The CDR3 nucleotides are TGTGCCAGCAGCAAAGCAGGAGGTGGACTTCTCAATGAGCAGTTCTTC. Its translation: CASSKAGGGLLNEQFF.

This clone has a handful of counts. This chain links TRBV25-1 with TRBJ1-4; D is perhaps TRBD1 (6 bases). V lost 5 bases and J 6 bases, leaving 16 bases between the germline ends. Germline V gives CDR1 MGHDK, CDR2 SYGVNS. This CDR3 region has 15 residues. The CDR3 DNA reads TGTGCCAGCAGTCTCCAAGGGGGGGTGGATGAAAAACTGTTTTTT. This translates into CASSLQGGVDEKLFF.

V usage is TRBV5-1 and J usage is TRBJ2-3; possibly TRBD1 for D (6 bases). The CDR3 has 12 residues. V was pared by 6 bases and J by 6 bases, with 11 bases between. CDR1 is SGHRS, CDR2 YFSETQ, per germline. The CDR3 nucleotides are TGCGCCAGCAACCGGGACAAGGATACGCAGTATTTT. It is translated as CASNRDKDTQYF. The whole variable domain, remainder taken from reference TRBV5-1 and TRBJ2-3, is KAGVTQTPRYLIKTRGQQVTLSCSPISGHRSVSWYQQTPGQGLQFLFEYFSETQRNKGNFPGRFSGRQFSNSRSEMNVSTLELGDSALYLCASNRDKDTQYFGPGTRLTVL.

CDR3 sequence: CASSFTGLYNTEAFF. DNA of the CDR3: TGTGCCAGCAGCTTTACAGGGTTGTATAACACTGAAGCTTTCTTT. This chain joins TRBV7-2 and TRBJ1-1, with a possible D match to TRBD1 (6 bases). Germline values: CDR1 SGHTA, CDR2 FQGNSA. The length of the CDR3 is 15 residues. Trimming cost V 3 bases and J 2 bases, with 13 bases left between them.

This clone was seen a handful of times. This chain connects TRBV2 to TRBJ2-5, with D possibly matching TRBD2 (6 bases). From germline, CDR1 is SNHLY and CDR2 FYNNEI. V was shortened by 8 bases and J by 4 bases, with 14 bases between the two germline ends. CDR3 length: 13 residues. DNA of the CDR3: TGTGCCAGCGGCAGACTAGTCGGAGAGACCCAGTACTTC. It specifies CASGRLVGETQYF.

As concerns this clone: Additional DNA sequences in this sample encode the identical CDR3. The J gene is TRBJ1-2, the V gene TRBV28; no reliable D call. CDR3 length: 13 amino acids. Germline V gene data show CDR1 as MDHEN and CDR2 as SYDVKM. Trimming shortened V by 3 bases and J by 4 bases, and 9 bases separated the two germline ends. The CDR3 here is CASSLGGSYGYTF. In DNA form, the CDR3 reads TGTGCCAGCAGTTTGGGAGGGAGCTATGGCTACACCTTC.

This clone has just a few counts. The rearrangement joins TRBV5-1 to TRBJ2-5; a possible D gene is TRBD2 (5 bases). The length of the CDR3 is 14 residues. The germline V and J ends were trimmed by 6 bases and 4 bases, with 16 bases remaining between them. Germline V gene data show CDR1 as SGHRS and CDR2 as YFSETQ. Here the CDR3 reads CASNAGSKPETQYF. As DNA, the CDR3 is TGCGCCAGCAACGCGGGCTCCAAGCCAGAGACCCAGTACTTC. The full variable domain, its missing parts supplied by reference TRBV5-1 and TRBJ2-5, is KAGVTQTPRYLIKTRGQQVTLSCSPISGHRSVSWYQQTPGQGLQFLFEYFSETQRNKGNFPGRFSGRQFSNSRSEMNVSTLELGDSALYLCASNAGSKPETQYFGPGTRLLVL.